The rows below give T cell receptor beta chains drawn from one sample of a study of radiation and T cells in renal cell carcinoma. Profiled with immunoSEQ multiplex PCR; TCRdb holds only in-frame clones, not every one. The data hold 70,000 to 100,000 clones, with around 85% observed a single time. The sample consisted of blood, taken from a patient whose treatment included radiotherapy and nephrectomy. These receptor sequences come from a woman between 45 and 65 years old with renal cell carcinoma. Each CDR3 is given with its conserved first and last residue. The D gene is left open where the match is weak. The size entry is marked missing in some rows and otherwise reads once, few, many or a size class.

size	V	J	D	CDR3	DNA
once	TRBV5-1	TRBJ2-2	TRBD1	CASSLPGQGIVTGELFF	TGCGCCAGCAGCTTGCCCGGACAGGGGATTGTAACCGGGGAGCTGTTTTTT
once	TRBV6-5	TRBJ2-7	NA	CASSYSTGLEDEQYF	TGTGCCAGCAGTTACTCGACTGGGTTAGAAGACGAGCAGTACTTC
few	TRBV2	TRBJ1-5	NA	CASRDNWNQPQHF	TGTGCCAGCCGGGACAACTGGAATCAGCCCCAGCATTTT
NA	TRBV4-2	TRBJ2-7	TRBD1	CASSQLDRVHEQYF	TGTGCCAGCAGCCAACTGGACAGGGTCCACGAGCAGTACTTC
NA	TRBV6-5	TRBJ1-1	NA	CASSPGAWTEAFF	TGTGCCAGCAGCCCAGGGGCTTGGACTGAAGCTTTCTTT
NA	TRBV7-8	TRBJ1-6	NA	CASSPRRAPNSPLHF	TGTGCCAGCAGCCCCCGACGGGCCCCGAATTCACCCCTCCACTTT
NA	TRBV7-6	TRBJ2-7	TRBD2	CASSLESSGFPSYEQYF	TGTGCCAGCAGCTTAGAGTCTAGCGGGTTCCCCTCCTACGAGCAGTACTTC
NA	TRBV30	TRBJ1-2	TRBD1	CAYTKQGAGGYTF	TGTGCCTACACCAAACAGGGGGCGGGTGGCTACACCTTC
NA	TRBV5-6	TRBJ1-2	NA	CASSSPGVLYGYTF	TGTGCCAGCAGCTCCCCAGGGGTTCTATATGGCTACACCTTC
NA	TRBV28	TRBJ1-6	NA	CASNPGGGGSYNSPLHF	TGTGCCAGCAACCCCGGGGGGGGAGGCTCCTATAATTCACCCCTCCACTTT
NA	TRBV7-2	TRBJ2-7	TRBD1	CASSPILLTGGGYEQYF	TGTGCCAGCAGCCCGATCCTACTGACAGGGGGCGGGTACGAGCAGTACTTC
NA	TRBV19	TRBJ2-5	NA	CASGTHLQETQYF	TGTGCCAGTGGTACTCATCTCCAAGAGACCCAGTACTTC
NA	TRBV25-1	TRBJ2-3	NA	CASTRRRGRDTQYF	TGTGCCAGCACCCGAAGACGAGGGAGAGATACGCAGTATTTT
NA	TRBV6-1	TRBJ2-5	NA	CASSPGWQETQYF	TGTGCCAGCTCTCCCGGATGGCAAGAGACCCAGTACTTC
NA	TRBV19	TRBJ1-3	TRBD1	CASIRDRVAGNTIYF	TGTGCCAGTATCCGCGACAGGGTTGCTGGAAACACCATATATTTT
NA	TRBV7-8	TRBJ2-1	NA	CASSGRDDNEQFF	TGTGCCAGCAGCGGGCGGGATGACAATGAGCAGTTCTTC
NA	TRBV7-2	TRBJ2-7	NA	CASTENRDPIYF	TGTGCCAGCACCGAAAACCGGGACCCTATTTACTTC
NA	TRBV7-2	TRBJ2-1	TRBD2	CASCYPGLAGGGEQFF	TGTGCCAGCTGCTATCCGGGACTAGCGGGAGGTGGTGAGCAGTTCTTC
once	TRBV9	TRBJ1-1	NA	CASSVLGDTEAFF	TGTGCCAGCAGCGTACTGGGGGACACTGAAGCTTTCTTT
NA	TRBV9	TRBJ2-7	TRBD2	CASSLLAGGGYEQYF	TGTGCCAGCAGCTTGTTAGCGGGAGGGGGCTACGAGCAGTACTTC
once	TRBV7-9	TRBJ1-3	NA	CASSSEQGNTIYF	TGTGCCAGCAGCTCAGAACAGGGAAACACCATATATTTT
NA	TRBV2	TRBJ2-1	NA	CASSNGMDNEQFF	TGTGCCAGCAGTAATGGCATGGACAATGAGCAGTTCTTC
NA	TRBV6-6	TRBJ1-3	NA	CASSQGRGNTIYF	TGTGCCAGCAGCCAGGGGAGGGGAAACACCATATATTTT
NA	TRBV6-5	TRBJ1-1	NA	CASSYLPRDTEAFF	TGTGCCAGCAGTTATCTTCCCAGGGACACTGAAGCTTTCTTT
NA	TRBV7-9	TRBJ2-7	NA	CASSLAQGDEQYF	TGTGCCAGCAGCTTAGCTCAAGGGGACGAGCAGTACTTC
NA	TRBV4-2	TRBJ1-3	NA	CASSQGLQDSGNTIYF	TGTGCCAGCAGCCAAGGGTTACAGGACTCTGGAAACACCATATATTTT
NA	TRBV19	TRBJ1-5	NA	CASSMSREINQPQHF	TGTGCCAGTAGTATGAGCAGGGAGATCAATCAGCCCCAGCATTTT
NA	TRBV5-4	TRBJ2-3	TRBD2	CASFLAGVTDTQYF	TGTGCCAGCTTTCTAGCGGGAGTGACAGATACGCAGTATTTT
NA	TRBV7-9	TRBJ2-3	TRBD2	CASSPASGSDYSTDTQYF	TGTGCCAGCAGCCCCGCTAGCGGGAGTGACTATAGCACAGATACGCAGTATTTT
NA	TRBV7-2	TRBJ2-5	TRBD1	CASSGTGRETQYF	TGTGCCAGCAGCGGGACAGGGCGAGAGACCCAGTACTTC
NA	TRBV19	TRBJ1-1	NA	CASSRFMGGTINTEAFF	TGTGCCAGTAGTCGTTTTATGGGTGGTACAATTAACACTGAAGCTTTCTTT
NA	TRBV7-9	TRBJ1-1	TRBD1	CASSLRTGENTEAFF	TGTGCCAGCAGCCTAAGAACAGGGGAGAACACTGAAGCTTTCTTT
NA	TRBV28	TRBJ2-4	NA	CASSFATNLAKNIQYF	TGTGCCAGCAGTTTCGCGACAAACTTAGCCAAAAACATTCAGTACTTC
NA	TRBV28	TRBJ2-7	NA	CASGPGHSSYEQYF	TGTGCCAGCGGCCCGGGACATAGCTCCTACGAGCAGTACTTC
NA	TRBV10-3	TRBJ2-1	TRBD2	CAISEASGDNEQFF	TGTGCCATCAGTGAGGCTAGCGGAGACAATGAGCAGTTCTTC
NA	TRBV7-2	TRBJ2-3	TRBD2	CASSSSGRTDTQYF	TGTGCCAGCAGCTCTAGCGGGAGAACAGATACGCAGTATTTT
NA	TRBV18	TRBJ2-5	NA	CASSPPVDQETQYF	TGTGCCAGCTCACCACCTGTTGATCAAGAGACCCAGTACTTC
NA	TRBV9	TRBJ2-7	TRBD1	CASSGGTGYEQYF	TGTGCCAGCAGCGGAGGGACAGGATACGAGCAGTACTTC
NA	TRBV6-5	TRBJ1-2	TRBD1	CASRHRDREGGYTF	TGTGCCAGCAGACACCGGGACAGGGAAGGTGGCTACACCTTC
NA	TRBV18	TRBJ2-3	NA	CASSPRGRYTQYF	TGTGCCAGCTCACCACGGGGTCGGTATACGCAGTATTTT
NA	TRBV5-1	TRBJ1-1	NA	CASSFDRSTTEAFF	TGCGCCAGCAGCTTCGACAGGAGTACCACTGAAGCTTTCTTT